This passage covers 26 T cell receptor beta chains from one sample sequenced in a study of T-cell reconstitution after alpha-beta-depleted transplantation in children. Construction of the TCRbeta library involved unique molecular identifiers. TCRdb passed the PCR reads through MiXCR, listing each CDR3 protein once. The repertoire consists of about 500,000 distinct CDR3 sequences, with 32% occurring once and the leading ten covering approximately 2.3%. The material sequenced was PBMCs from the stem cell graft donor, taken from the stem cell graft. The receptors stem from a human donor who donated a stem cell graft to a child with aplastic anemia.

In nucleotides, the CDR3 is TGCAGCGCCTCATCGGGCACCGGGGAGCTGTTTTTT. Encoded protein: CSASSGTGELFF. V gene TRBV29-1 combines with J gene TRBJ2-2; D not resolved. Trimming removed 7 bases at V and 4 bases at J, with 10 bases between. The CDR3 consists of 12 residues. Germline CDR1 SQVTM, CDR2 ANQGSEA.

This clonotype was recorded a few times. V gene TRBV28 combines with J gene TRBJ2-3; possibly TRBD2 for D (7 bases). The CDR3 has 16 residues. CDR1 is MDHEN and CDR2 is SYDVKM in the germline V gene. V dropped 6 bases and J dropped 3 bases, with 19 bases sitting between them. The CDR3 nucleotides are TGTGCCAGCAGCAGGTACCTTGGGGGGGCGACAGATACGCAGTATTTT. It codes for CASSRYLGGATDTQYF.

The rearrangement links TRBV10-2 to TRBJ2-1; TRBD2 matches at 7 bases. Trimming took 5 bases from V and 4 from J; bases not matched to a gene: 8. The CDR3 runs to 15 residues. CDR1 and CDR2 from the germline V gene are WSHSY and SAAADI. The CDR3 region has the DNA TGCGCCAGCAGTCCGGGATCCGGGGGGTACAATGAGCAGTTCTTC. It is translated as CASSPGSGGYNEQFF.

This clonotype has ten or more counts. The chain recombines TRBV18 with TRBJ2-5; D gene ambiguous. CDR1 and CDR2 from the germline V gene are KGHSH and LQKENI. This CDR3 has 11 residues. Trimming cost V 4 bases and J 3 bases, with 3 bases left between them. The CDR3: CASSRKETQYF. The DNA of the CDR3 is TGTGCCAGCTCACGAAAAGAGACCCAGTACTTC.

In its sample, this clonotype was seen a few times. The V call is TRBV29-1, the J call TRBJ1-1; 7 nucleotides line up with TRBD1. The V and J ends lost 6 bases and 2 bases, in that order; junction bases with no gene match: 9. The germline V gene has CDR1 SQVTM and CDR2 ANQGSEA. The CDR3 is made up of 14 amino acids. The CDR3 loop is CSVVPTGQNTEAFF. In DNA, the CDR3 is TGCAGCGTCGTACCGACAGGGCAAAACACTGAAGCTTTCTTT.

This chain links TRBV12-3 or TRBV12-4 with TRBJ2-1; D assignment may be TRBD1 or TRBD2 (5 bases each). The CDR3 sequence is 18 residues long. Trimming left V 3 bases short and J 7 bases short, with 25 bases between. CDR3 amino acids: CASSLENMGEPFSNEQFF. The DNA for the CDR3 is TGTGCCAGCAGTTTGGAGAACATGGGGGAACCCTTTAGTAATGAGCAGTTCTTC.

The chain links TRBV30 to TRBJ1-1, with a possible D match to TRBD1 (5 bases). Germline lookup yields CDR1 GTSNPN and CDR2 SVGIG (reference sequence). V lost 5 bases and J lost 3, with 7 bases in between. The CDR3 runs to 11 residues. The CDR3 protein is CAWGGDTEAFF. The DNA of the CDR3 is TGTGCCTGGGGGGGGGACACTGAAGCTTTCTTT.

The CDR3 spells CASSFAGTELRNQYF. DNA for the CDR3: TGTGCCAGCAGTTTTGCCGGGACTGAATTGCGAAACCAGTACTTC. This chain uses TRBV5-4 with TRBJ2-7, with D perhaps matching TRBD2 (6 bases). The CDR3 has 15 amino acids. Germline loops: CDR1 SGHNT, CDR2 YYREEE (reference sequence). V gave up 5 bases and J gave up 10 bases, with 25 bases separating them.

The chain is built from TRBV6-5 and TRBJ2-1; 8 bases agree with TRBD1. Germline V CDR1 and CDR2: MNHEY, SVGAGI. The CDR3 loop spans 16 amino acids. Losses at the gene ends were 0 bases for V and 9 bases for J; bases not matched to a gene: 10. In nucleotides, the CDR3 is TGTGCCAGCAGTTACTCGAGCGTGGCAGGGGGCAGTGAGCAGTTCTTC. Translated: CASSYSSVAGGSEQFF.

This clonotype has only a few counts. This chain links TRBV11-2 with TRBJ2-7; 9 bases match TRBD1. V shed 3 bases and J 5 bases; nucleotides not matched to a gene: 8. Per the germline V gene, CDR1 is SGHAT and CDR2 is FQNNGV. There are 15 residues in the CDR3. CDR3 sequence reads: CASSFLRQGVHEQYF. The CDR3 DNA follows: TGTGCCAGCAGCTTCCTCAGACAGGGGGTCCACGAGCAGTACTTC.

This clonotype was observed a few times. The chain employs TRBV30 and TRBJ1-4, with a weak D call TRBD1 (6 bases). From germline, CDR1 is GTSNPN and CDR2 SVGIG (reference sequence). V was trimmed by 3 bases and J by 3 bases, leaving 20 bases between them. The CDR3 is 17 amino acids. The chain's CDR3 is CAWSSGTSVSSNEKLFF. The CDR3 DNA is TGTGCCTGGAGCTCCGGGACATCTGTTTCGTCTAATGAAAAACTGTTTTTT.

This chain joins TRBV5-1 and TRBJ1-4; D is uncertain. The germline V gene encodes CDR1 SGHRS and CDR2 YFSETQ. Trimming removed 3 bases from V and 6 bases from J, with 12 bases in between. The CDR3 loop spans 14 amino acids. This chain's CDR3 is CASSSHQWDEKLFF. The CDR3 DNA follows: TGCGCCAGCAGCTCCCACCAGTGGGATGAAAAACTGTTTTTT. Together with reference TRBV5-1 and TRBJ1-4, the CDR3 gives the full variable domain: KAGVTQTPRYLIKTRGQQVTLSCSPISGHRSVSWYQQTPGQGLQFLFEYFSETQRNKGNFPGRFSGRQFSNSRSEMNVSTLELGDSALYLCASSSHQWDEKLFFGSGTQLSVL.

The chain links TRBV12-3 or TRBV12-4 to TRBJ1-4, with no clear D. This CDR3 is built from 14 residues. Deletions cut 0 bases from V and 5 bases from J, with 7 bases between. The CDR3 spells CASSLAGENEKLFF. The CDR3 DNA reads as TGTGCCAGCAGTTTAGCGGGCGAAAATGAAAAACTGTTTTTT.

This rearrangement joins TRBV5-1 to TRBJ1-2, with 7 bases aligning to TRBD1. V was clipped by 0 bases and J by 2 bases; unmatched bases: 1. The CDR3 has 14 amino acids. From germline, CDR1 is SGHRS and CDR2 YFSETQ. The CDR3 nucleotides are TGCGCCAGCAGCTTGGAACAGGGGAACTATGGCTACACCTTC. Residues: CASSLEQGNYGYTF.

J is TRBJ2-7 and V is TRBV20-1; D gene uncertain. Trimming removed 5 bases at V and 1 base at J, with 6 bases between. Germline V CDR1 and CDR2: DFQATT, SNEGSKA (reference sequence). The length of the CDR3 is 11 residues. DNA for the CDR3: TGCAGTGCTTTGGGATCCTACGAGCAGTACTTC. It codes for CSALGSYEQYF.

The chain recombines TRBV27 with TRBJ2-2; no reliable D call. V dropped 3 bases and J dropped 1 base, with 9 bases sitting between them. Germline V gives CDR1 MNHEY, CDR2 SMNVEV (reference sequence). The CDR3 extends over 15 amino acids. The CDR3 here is CASSFLTQNTGELFF. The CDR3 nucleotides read TGTGCCAGCAGTTTCCTAACTCAGAACACCGGGGAGCTGTTTTTT.

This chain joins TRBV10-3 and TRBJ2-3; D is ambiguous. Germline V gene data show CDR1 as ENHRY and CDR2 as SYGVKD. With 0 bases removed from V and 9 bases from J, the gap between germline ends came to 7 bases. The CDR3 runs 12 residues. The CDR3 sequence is CAISESVYTQYF. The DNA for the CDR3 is TGTGCCATCAGTGAGTCCGTGTACACGCAGTATTTT.

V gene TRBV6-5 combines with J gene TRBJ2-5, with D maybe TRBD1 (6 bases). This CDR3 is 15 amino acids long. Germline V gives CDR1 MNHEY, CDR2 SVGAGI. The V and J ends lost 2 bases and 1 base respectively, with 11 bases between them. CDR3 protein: CASSYLGAVQETQYF. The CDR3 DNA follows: TGTGCCAGCAGTTACCTGGGGGCCGTCCAAGAGACCCAGTACTTC.

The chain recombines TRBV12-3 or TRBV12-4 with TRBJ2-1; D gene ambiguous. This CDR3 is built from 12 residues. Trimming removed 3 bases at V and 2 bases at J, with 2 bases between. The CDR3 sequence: CASSFAYNEQFF. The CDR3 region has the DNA TGTGCCAGCAGTTTCGCCTACAATGAGCAGTTCTTC.

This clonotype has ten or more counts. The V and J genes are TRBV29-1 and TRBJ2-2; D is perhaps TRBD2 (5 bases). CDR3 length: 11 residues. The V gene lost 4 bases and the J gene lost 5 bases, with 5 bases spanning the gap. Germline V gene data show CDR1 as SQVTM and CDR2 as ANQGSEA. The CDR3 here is CSVGETGELFF. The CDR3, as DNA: TGCAGCGTTGGGGAGACCGGGGAGCTGTTTTTT.

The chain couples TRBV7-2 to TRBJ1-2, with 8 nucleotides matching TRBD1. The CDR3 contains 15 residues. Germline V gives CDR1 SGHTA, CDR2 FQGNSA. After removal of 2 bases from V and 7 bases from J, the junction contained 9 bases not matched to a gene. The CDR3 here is CASSLMGDRGGGYTF. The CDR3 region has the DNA TGTGCCAGCAGCTTAATGGGAGACAGGGGTGGTGGCTACACCTTC.

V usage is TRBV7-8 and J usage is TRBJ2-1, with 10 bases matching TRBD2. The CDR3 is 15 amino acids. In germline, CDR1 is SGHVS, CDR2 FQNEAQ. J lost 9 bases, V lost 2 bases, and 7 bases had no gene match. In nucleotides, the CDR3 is TGTGCCAGCAGCTTACGGGCTAGCGGGAGAGTTGAGCAGTTCTTC. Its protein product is CASSLRASGRVEQFF.

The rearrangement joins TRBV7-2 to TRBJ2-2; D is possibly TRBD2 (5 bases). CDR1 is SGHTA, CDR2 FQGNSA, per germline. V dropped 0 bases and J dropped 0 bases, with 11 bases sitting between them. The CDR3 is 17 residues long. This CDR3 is CASSLAVLASNTGELFF. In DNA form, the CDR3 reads TGTGCCAGCAGCTTAGCTGTCCTAGCCTCGAACACCGGGGAGCTGTTTTTT. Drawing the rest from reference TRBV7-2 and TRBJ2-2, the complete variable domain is GAGVSQSPSNKVTEKGKDVELRCDPISGHTALYWYRQSLGQGLEFLIYFQGNSAPDKSGLPSDRFSAERTGGSVSTLTIQRTQQEDSAVYLCASSLAVLASNTGELFFGEGSRLTVL.

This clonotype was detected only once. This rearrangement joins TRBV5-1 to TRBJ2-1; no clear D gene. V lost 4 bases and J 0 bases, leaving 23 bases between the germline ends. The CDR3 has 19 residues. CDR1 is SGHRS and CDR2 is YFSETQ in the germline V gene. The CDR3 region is CASSPLPMADRSSYNEQFF. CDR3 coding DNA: TGCGCCAGCAGCCCTCTGCCGATGGCGGATCGGAGCTCCTACAATGAGCAGTTCTTC.

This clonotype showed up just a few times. The CDR3 DNA follows: TGTGCCACCAGTGTGGGCAGTGGCTACACCTTC. It yields the protein CATSVGSGYTF. The chain employs TRBV24-1 and TRBJ1-2; D gene unclear. From germline, CDR1 is KGHDR and CDR2 SFDVKD. V gave up 5 bases and J gave up 7 bases, with 7 bases separating them. The CDR3 runs to 11 residues.

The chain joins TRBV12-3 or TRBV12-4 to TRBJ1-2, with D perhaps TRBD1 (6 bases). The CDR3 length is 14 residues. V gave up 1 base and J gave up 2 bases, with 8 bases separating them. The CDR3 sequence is CASSLEGVNYGYTF. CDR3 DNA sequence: TGTGCCAGCAGTTTAGAGGGGGTGAACTATGGCTACACCTTC.